This T cell receptor (beta chain) was sequenced in a study of shared clonotypes between healthy human individuals (dated by TCRdb to the early 2020s). Study-level background: The cohort included three men and a couple of women between 18 and 49 years of age. Per donor, three plates each were used for CD4 naive and CD4 memory, two for CD8 naive, and one for CD8 memory. The study deeply sequenced blood TCR repertoires of about 5 healthy adults to estimate repertoire size and the extent of clonotype sharing between individuals. Different laboratories and diverse techniques were used to prepare libraries and sequence TCR repertoires, to increase sequencing depth and limit assay-specific biases. Leukapheresis yielded between about 0.94 and 8.9 billion PBMCs per donor.

Healthy HIV-negative adults with no recently reported acute infections or vaccinations were included as donors. Every donor was a Caucasian adult residing in Nashville, Tennessee, USA. Magnetic negative selection was used to enrich CD4+ T cells, after which naive cells were positively selected on CD45RA and the negative fraction became the memory subset. Blood was obtained by leukapheresis, after which PBMCs were separated by Ficoll-Histopaque density gradient centrifugation and cryopreserved in liquid nitrogen vapor phase. Analytical flow cytometry was used to check the purity and quantity of every magnetically sorted T cell population. From each sorted fraction, genomic DNA was isolated and quantified by UV absorbance on a Nanodrop 2000c. Only one count was recorded for this clone. No antigen is known for it. Per-nucleotide qualities are absent, and no much larger clonotype sits a single base away.

The CDR3, cysteine through phenylalanine, is 16 amino acids long. Left in the record is the CDR3 DNA by itself, 48 bases read in frame from the first base. The germline V gene (reference sequence) provides CDR1 MNHEY and CDR2 SMNVEV. Trimming removed 7 bases from V and 4 bases from J, leaving 22 bases between the germline ends. Broader findings and caveats from the paper: Because the study included a small number of donors, the genetic and exposure-history diversity represented was limited. Even with the large sequencing depth, rarefaction of the sorted-subset datasets indicated that sequencing was incomplete. Compared with non-shared clonotypes, the clonotypes found in all four sorted-subset donors had higher generation probabilities. Roughly 5.2% of naive CD4, 3.5% of naive CD8, around 2.3% of memory CD4, and 0.4% of memory CD8 clonotypes were shared across a few donors. Naive subsets generally had larger estimated clonotype richness than memory subsets did. Sampling was restricted to blood, and TCR repertoires in tissues likely differ from the TCR repertoires found in blood. Based on pairwise subsampling, the degree of clonotype sharing among donors was expected to be affected by sequencing depth.

Using the deep immunoSEQ assay, multiplex PCR amplified TCR CDR3 regions from genomic DNA. For each cell subset, the extracted genomic DNA was distributed evenly across all wells of several immunoSEQ 96-well plates, and each plate served as one replicate. For sorted subsets, about 200 ng genomic DNA, equal to 30,000 or so T cell genomes, was loaded into each replicate PCR. Purified libraries were quantified with a Qubit 3.0 fluorometer, sized on a Bioanalyzer 2100, and re-quantified with the KAPA Library Quantification kit. Each immunoSEQ 96-well plate was sequenced on its own single-read 150-cycle Illumina NextSeq 550 flow cell. In the paper's pipeline: Because the immunoSEQ output held only junctional sequences and lacked quality scores, the filtering could not match the filtering applied to full-length reads. To assign V/J genes and CDR3, sequences were annotated against IMGT germline references using PyIR, a Python wrapper for IgBLAST v1.9. Any read was removed if the V/J assignment was weak (E-value above 1e-6), the CDR3 was missing, or the read contained stop codons, out-of-frame junctions, or ambiguous translated residues. V3J clonotypes were defined as sequences sharing the same inferred V gene, J gene, and CDR3 amino acid sequence. Percentage overlap between repertoires was computed as shared unique clonotypes divided by the size of the smaller repertoire. Repertoire richness was assessed with RTK rarefaction, the Chao1 estimator, and Recon v2.1 estimates of unobserved clonotypes. Generation probabilities for all TCRbeta clonotypes obtained by the gDNA method from four donors were computed using OLGA. Entries here come from immuneACCESS through TCRdb and include only in-frame sequences with V and J called. Some clones fail to appear in such tables; in the studies checked, an unresolved V gene covers under half of the shortfall, and the cause of the remainder is unknown. D and trimming were read from the DNA, whereas the V and J calls and clone size are those reported in that table. For this sample the table gives fewer than 1.6 million clones, of which just under 99% were detected only once. 0.36% of the sample is held by the ten biggest clonotypes.

This receptor chain uses TRBV27 and TRBJ1-2; matching of 6 bases hints at TRBD1 as the D gene. The receptor was derived from a man aged 30-40 years in good health. The sample taken for sequencing was naive CD4+ T cells sorted from blood. What the cell subset or site label conveys for this sample: CD45RA+ positively selected. The CDR3 reads as follows: CASKGEGLQGFYGYTF. The sequenced DNA is TGTGCCAGCAAAGGGGAGGGGTTACAGGGATTCTATGGCTACACCTTC.